Shown below are 30 T cell receptor beta chains from a single sample sequenced in a study of OX40 agonist ivuxolimab in advanced cancers. Method: immunoSEQ multiplex PCR; TCRdb's copy keeps in-frame clones and lacks some. The repertoire has around 76,000 clones, approximately 86% of them found once; the top ten carry roughly 8%. Source: CD4+ or CD8+ T cells sorted from blood, taken in a trial of the OX40 agonist ivuxolimab. The receptors derive from an adult with an advanced solid tumor such as melanoma, head and neck, liver or kidney cancer.

V usage is TRBV18 and J usage is TRBJ2-5, with D perhaps matching TRBD1 or TRBD2 (6 bases each). This CDR3 is built from 15 residues. The V gene's germline CDR1 is KGHSH and CDR2 LQKENI. The ends were cut back, 6 bases at V and 3 bases at J, with 17 bases in the middle. CDR3 sequence: CASSRTWGAEETQYF. Written as DNA, the CDR3 is TGTGCCAGCTCCAGAACCTGGGGGGCGGAAGAGACCCAGTACTTC.

The rearrangement joins TRBV27 to TRBJ1-1; D remains unclear. Deletions cut 0 bases from V and 5 bases from J, with 22 bases between. Germline lookup yields CDR1 MNHEY and CDR2 SMNVEV (reference sequence). The CDR3 extends over 18 amino acids. The CDR3 reads CASSLSRNWNSGWTEAFF. The CDR3 DNA reads TGTGCCAGCAGTTTATCGAGAAATTGGAACAGCGGGTGGACTGAAGCTTTCTTT.

V and J are TRBV10-3 and TRBJ1-3; the D is unclear. Germline V CDR1 and CDR2: ENHRY, SYGVKD. CDR3 length: 12 residues. Trimming took 8 bases from V and 0 from J, leaving 5 bases between them. The CDR3, as DNA: TGTGCCATCGGGAGCTCTGGAAACACCATATATTTT. It yields the protein CAIGSSGNTIYF.

DNA for the CDR3: TGTGCCAGCAGTTTAATAGGGACAGGGGGACGAAACGAGCAGTACTTC. It codes for CASSLIGTGGRNEQYF. The chain is built from TRBV27 and TRBJ2-7; 11 bases agree with TRBD1. Looked up from germline, CDR1 is MNHEY and CDR2 is SMNVEV (reference sequence). V dropped 2 bases and J dropped 5; count of bases not matched to a gene: 8. The CDR3 spans 16 residues.

This clone has more than one count but fewer than ten. The chain combines TRBV6-1 with TRBJ2-7, with TRBD1 identical over 8 bases. V was clipped by 2 bases and J by 1 base; unmatched bases: 10. The CDR3 extends over 17 amino acids. CDR1 and CDR2 from the germline V gene are MNHNS and SASEGT. The CDR3 region is CASSEFWTGQGSYEQYF. In nucleotides, the CDR3 is TGTGCCAGCAGTGAATTTTGGACAGGGCAAGGGTCCTACGAGCAGTACTTC.

This chain connects TRBV7-8 to TRBJ1-5; possibly TRBD1 for D (5 bases). The germline V gene has CDR1 SGHVS and CDR2 FQNEAQ. Trimming took 8 bases from V and 7 from J, leaving 18 bases between them. The CDR3 has 14 residues. CDR3 in amino acids: CASSLWGVGQPQHF. As DNA, the CDR3 is TGTGCCAGCTCACTGTGGGGGGTCGGACAGCCCCAGCATTTT.

This chain links TRBV10-3 with TRBJ1-6; D unclear. Looked up from germline, CDR1 is ENHRY and CDR2 is SYGVKD. Between the trimmed V and J ends, which lost 0 bases and 10 bases, there was a span of 7 bases. CDR3 length equals 13 residues. This CDR3 is CAISESTGSPLHF. Written as DNA, the CDR3 is TGTGCCATCAGTGAGTCGACTGGGTCACCCCTCCACTTT.

The chain is built from TRBV28 and TRBJ1-2; weak D call: TRBD1 (5 bases). Germline V gives CDR1 MDHEN, CDR2 SYDVKM. The CDR3 covers 15 residues. V lost 6 bases to trimming and J lost 4 bases, with 18 bases between them. The chain's CDR3 is CASSSVRRGSYGYTF. The CDR3 nucleotides read TGTGCCAGCAGCTCGGTTCGGAGGGGAAGCTATGGCTACACCTTC.

V is TRBV28 and J is TRBJ2-4, with D possibly matching TRBD1 (5 bases). The CDR3 extends over 13 amino acids. In germline, CDR1 is MDHEN, CDR2 SYDVKM. Trimming pared 8 bases from V and 8 bases from J, leaving 16 bases between. CDR3 amino acids: CASDDSDKDIQYF. DNA of the CDR3: TGTGCCAGCGATGACAGCGACAAGGACATTCAGTACTTC.

The rearrangement joins TRBV7-9 to TRBJ1-3; possibly TRBD1 for D (6 bases). Trimming took 2 bases from V and 4 from J, leaving 15 bases between them. CDR3 length: 16 amino acids. Germline loops: CDR1 SEHNR, CDR2 FQNEAQ (reference sequence). DNA for the CDR3: TGTGCCAGCAGCTTATCCGGCAGGGGTCACGGAAACACCATATATTTT. Translating it yields CASSLSGRGHGNTIYF.

The rearrangement links TRBV14 to TRBJ2-5, with TRBD2 as a possible D gene (6 bases). CDR3 length equals 14 residues. V was trimmed by 5 bases and J by 0 bases, leaving 10 bases between them. Germline loops: CDR1 SGHDN, CDR2 FVKESK. CDR3 sequence (DNA): TGTGCCAGCAGCTACCGGGACTACCAAGAGACCCAGTACTTC. As protein: CASSYRDYQETQYF.

The chain links TRBV20-1 to TRBJ1-2; D call uncertain. V shed 2 bases and J shed 5 bases, with 6 bases lying between them. The CDR3 length is 11 residues. The V gene's germline CDR1 is DFQATT and CDR2 SNEGSKA (reference sequence). CDR3 protein: CSARTAYGYTF. CDR3 nucleotides: TGCAGTGCTAGAACAGCTTATGGCTACACCTTC.

The chain uses TRBV4-3 and TRBJ1-2; no firm D call. Between the trimmed V and J ends, which lost 4 bases and 5 bases, there was a span of 14 bases. This CDR3 has 14 amino acids. CDR1 and CDR2 (germline): LGHNA, YSLEER. The CDR3 nucleotides are TGCGCCAGCAGCCCGACCCCTGGGCCTTATGGCTACACCTTC. This codes for CASSPTPGPYGYTF.

This chain uses TRBV5-1 with TRBJ2-7; maybe TRBD1 (6 bases). V was trimmed by 4 bases and J by 2 bases, leaving 13 bases between them. This CDR3 region has 14 residues. Germline assignment: CDR1 SGHRS and CDR2 YFSETQ. The CDR3 DNA reads TGCGCCAGCAGCAGCTCAGGGGACCCCTACGAGCAGTACTTC. It yields the protein CASSSSGDPYEQYF.

The chain joins TRBV15 to TRBJ2-5; either TRBD1 or TRBD2 may supply D (5 bases each). There are 16 residues in the CDR3. Deletions cut 3 bases from V and 5 bases from J, with 19 bases between. Germline V gene sequence: CDR1 LNHNV, CDR2 YYDKDF (reference sequence). The CDR3 sequence: CATSSPTGAGPETQYF. The DNA for the CDR3 is TGTGCCACCAGCAGTCCGACCGGGGCAGGTCCGGAGACCCAGTACTTC.

The count of this clone is one. The CDR3 DNA follows: TGTGCCAGCAGTCGCCGTACGGGACAGCCAGGCTCTGAAGCTTTCTTT. Amino acids: CASSRRTGQPGSEAFF. The chain combines TRBV4-2 with TRBJ1-1; 7 bases are a match to TRBD1. The CDR3 has 16 residues. Germline loops: CDR1 LGHNA, CDR2 YNFKEQ. The ends lost 6 bases at V and 6 bases at J; junction bases unmatched: 16.

The V gene is TRBV5-4, the J gene TRBJ2-7, with D perhaps TRBD1 or TRBD2 (7 bases each). Germline assignment: CDR1 SGHNT and CDR2 YYREEE (reference sequence). There are 13 residues in the CDR3. V was pared by 4 bases and J by 7 bases, with 15 bases between. The CDR3 DNA reads TGTGCCAGCAGCCCCAGGGGGGGCCGTGAGCAGTACTTC. Protein sequence: CASSPRGGREQYF.

The genes are TRBV6-5 and TRBJ2-2; D not resolved. This CDR3 is 15 amino acids long. Germline CDR1 reads MNHEY; CDR2 reads SVGAGI. The V end lost 2 bases, the J end lost 5 bases, and 12 bases lay between the germline ends. In nucleotides, the CDR3 is TGTGCCAGCAGTTACGGGCAGACGAGAACCGGGGAGCTGTTTTTT. The encoded protein is CASSYGQTRTGELFF.

This clone has a single count. This rearrangement joins TRBV27 to TRBJ1-6; D may be TRBD1 (5 bases). Germline CDR1 MNHEY, CDR2 SMNVEV (reference sequence). Trimming cost V 0 bases and J 7 bases, with 13 bases left between them. This CDR3 has 16 residues. For the CDR3, the DNA is TGTGCCAGCAGTTTATCCCAGGGAACCCCCAATTCACCCCTCCACTTT. Protein sequence: CASSLSQGTPNSPLHF.

J is TRBJ2-7 and V is TRBV27; 7 bases are shared with TRBD1. The ends lost 6 bases at V and 4 bases at J; junction bases unmatched: 9. Germline V gives CDR1 MNHEY, CDR2 SMNVEV (reference sequence). This CDR3 comprises 14 residues. The CDR3 reads CASRDDRVGYEQYF. The CDR3 DNA sequence: TGTGCCAGCAGAGATGACAGGGTCGGGTACGAGCAGTACTTC.

This sequence joins TRBV2 and TRBJ1-5; D might be TRBD1 (5 bases). Trimming stripped 9 bases from V and 2 bases from J, with 14 bases between. CDR1 SNHLY and CDR2 FYNNEI come from the germline V gene. The CDR3 extends over 14 amino acids. CDR3 DNA sequence: TGTGCCAGTCAGGGAGGCCAGGGCAATCAGCCCCAGCATTTT. It is translated as CASQGGQGNQPQHF.

This clone was recorded only once. The chain employs TRBV6-1 and TRBJ2-7, with TRBD1 matching over 7 bases. This CDR3 has 14 amino acids. From germline, CDR1 is MNHNS and CDR2 SASEGT. V trimming: 5 bases; J trimming: 0 bases; junction bases outside the gene matches: 4. The CDR3 coding sequence is TGTGCCAGCAGTTCGGGACAGAGCTCCTACGAGCAGTACTTC. Its protein product is CASSSGQSSYEQYF.

This chain joins TRBV4-3 and TRBJ2-7; 7 bases match TRBD2. Germline CDR1 is LGHNA and CDR2 is YSLEER. The CDR3 has 17 amino acids. After removal of 0 bases from V and 2 bases from J, the junction contained 10 bases not matched to a gene. CDR3 loop: CASSQDSASGGPYEQYF. CDR3 DNA sequence: TGCGCCAGCAGCCAAGACTCTGCTAGCGGTGGCCCCTACGAGCAGTACTTC.

The gene calls are TRBV5-1 and TRBJ2-1; possible D gene TRBD2, 6 bases. Germline V CDR1 and CDR2: SGHRS, YFSETQ. The CDR3 covers 16 residues. Between the trimmed V and J ends, which lost 0 bases and 6 bases, there was a span of 16 bases. CDR3 DNA sequence: TGCGCCAGCAGCTTGGTATCGGGAGTCAACCCCAATGAGCAGTTCTTC. Its protein product is CASSLVSGVNPNEQFF.

V is TRBV5-1 and J is TRBJ1-1, with a tentative D call TRBD1 (6 bases). CDR3 length: 13 amino acids. Per the germline V gene, CDR1 is SGHRS and CDR2 is YFSETQ. Trimming left V 4 bases short and J 1 base short, with 8 bases between. CDR3: CASSPGQNTEAFF. As DNA, the CDR3 is TGCGCCAGCAGCCCGGGACAGAACACTGAAGCTTTCTTT. The complete variable domain, with remaining parts taken from reference TRBV5-1 and TRBJ1-1, reads KAGVTQTPRYLIKTRGQQVTLSCSPISGHRSVSWYQQTPGQGLQFLFEYFSETQRNKGNFPGRFSGRQFSNSRSEMNVSTLELGDSALYLCASSPGQNTEAFFGQGTRLTVV.

This clone was detected only a few times. The chain has TRBV30 and TRBJ1-2; D uncertain. Germline V gives CDR1 GTSNPN, CDR2 SVGIG (reference sequence). V was cut by 2 bases and J by 5 bases, with 12 bases left in between. This CDR3 contains 13 residues. DNA of the CDR3: TGTGCCTGGAGTCCGCAGACGGGATATGGCTACACCTTC. It codes for CAWSPQTGYGYTF.

V is TRBV7-3 and J is TRBJ1-6, with D possibly being TRBD1 (5 bases). Germline CDR1 and CDR2: SGHTA and FQGTGA. V lost 5 bases and J lost 10, with 15 bases in between. This CDR3 contains 14 residues. The CDR3 loop is CASSLQADGSPLHF. In DNA form, the CDR3 reads TGTGCCAGCAGCCTACAGGCCGATGGGTCACCCCTCCACTTT.

This clone was detected only once. J is TRBJ2-6 and V is TRBV7-8; D is perhaps TRBD1 or TRBD2 (5 bases each). The CDR3 is 15 amino acids. V was clipped by 2 bases and J by 2 bases, with 7 bases between them. Germline values: CDR1 SGHVS, CDR2 FQNEAQ. The CDR3 DNA reads as TGTGCCAGCAGCTTAAGAGGGGCTGGGGCCAACGTCCTGACTTTC. Protein product: CASSLRGAGANVLTF.

The CDR3 region is CASSSPRLAGGDTGELFF. CDR3 nucleotide sequence: TGTGCCAGCAGCTCCCCTCGCCTAGCGGGGGGCGACACCGGGGAGCTGTTTTTT. The chain uses TRBV11-3 and TRBJ2-2, with TRBD2 matching over 11 bases. This CDR3 has 18 amino acids. In germline, CDR1 is SGHNT, CDR2 YENEEA. V was pared by 4 bases and J by 3 bases, with 10 bases of the junction left unmatched.

The V and J genes are TRBV6-5 and TRBJ2-6, with D unclear. The V end lost 2 bases, the J end lost 0 bases, and 5 bases lay between the germline ends. CDR3 length: 15 residues. CDR1 MNHEY and CDR2 SVGAGI come from the germline V gene. DNA of the CDR3: TGTGCCAGCAGTTACGGTTCCTCTGGGGCCAACGTCCTGACTTTC. This codes for CASSYGSSGANVLTF.